These 9 T cell receptor beta chains share one sample of origin, sequenced in a study of blood T cell repertoires in COVID-19. Assay: immunoSEQ multiplex PCR; the TCRdb copy retains only in-frame clones and omits some. The table shows 95,000 to 100,000 clones, with approximately 82% occurring only once. What was sequenced was peripheral blood. The receptors were sampled from an older man with acute or convalescent COVID-19.

The chain recombines TRBV5-1 with TRBJ1-6; D ambiguous. Trimming took off 4 bases at V and 7 bases at J, with 21 bases between the two ends. CDR3 size: 17 residues. Per germline, CDR1 SGHRS and CDR2 YFSETQ. Written as DNA, the CDR3 is TGCGCCAGCAGCAACTCGGCGGGGTTTAATCCGAATTCACCCCTCCACTTT. Protein product: CASSNSAGFNPNSPLHF.

The chain carries TRBV7-3 and TRBJ2-5; D remains unclear. The CDR3 has 13 amino acids. Germline CDR1 is SGHTA and CDR2 is FQGTGA. Deletions cut 3 bases from V and 2 bases from J, with 7 bases between. Written as DNA, the CDR3 is TGTGCCAGCAGCTTTAGCAAGCAAGAGACCCAGTACTTC. Encoded protein: CASSFSKQETQYF.

V gene TRBV27 combines with J gene TRBJ1-6, with D tentatively TRBD1 (5 bases). Germline loops: CDR1 MNHEY, CDR2 SMNVEV (reference sequence). Trimming pared 3 bases from V and 4 bases from J, leaving 13 bases between. The CDR3 consists of 16 residues. The CDR3 loop is CASSLAGWEYNSPLHF. The CDR3 DNA sequence: TGTGCCAGCAGTTTGGCAGGGTGGGAATATAATTCACCCCTCCACTTT.

V and J are TRBV24-1 and TRBJ2-5; a possible D gene is TRBD2 (6 bases). This CDR3 spans 14 amino acids. Between the trimmed V and J ends, which lost 4 bases and 5 bases, there was a span of 13 bases. CDR1 and CDR2 (germline): KGHDR, SFDVKD. The CDR3 sequence: CATSDPGLAETQYF. CDR3 nucleotides: TGTGCCACCAGTGACCCGGGACTCGCGGAGACCCAGTACTTC.

This sequence joins TRBV5-1 and TRBJ2-1; the match to TRBD1 covers 8 bases. There are 15 residues in the CDR3. Germline CDR1 reads SGHRS; CDR2 reads YFSETQ. Trimming took 4 bases from V and 5 from J; bases not matched to a gene: 8. CDR3: CASSGGTGINNEQFF. CDR3 coding DNA: TGCGCCAGCAGCGGCGGGACAGGAATAAACAATGAGCAGTTCTTC.

This chain links TRBV5-5 with TRBJ1-1; D is perhaps TRBD1 (6 bases). The CDR3 is made up of 16 amino acids. Looked up from germline, CDR1 is SGHKS and CDR2 is YYEKEE (reference sequence). The V and J ends lost 6 bases and 6 bases respectively, with 24 bases between them. The CDR3 sequence: CASKPVFDRPSSEAFF. CDR3 DNA: TGTGCCAGCAAACCCGTATTTGACAGGCCTAGTTCTGAAGCTTTCTTT.

This clone was counted between two and nine times. The chain combines TRBV6-5 with TRBJ2-7, with D perhaps TRBD1 (6 bases). V gave up 7 bases and J gave up 2 bases, with 15 bases separating them. The CDR3 spans 14 residues. Germline lookup yields CDR1 MNHEY and CDR2 SVGAGI. This chain's CDR3 is CASIQQGPPYEQYF. The CDR3 nucleotides read TGTGCCAGCATCCAACAGGGACCTCCCTACGAGCAGTACTTC.

The V gene is TRBV27, the J gene TRBJ2-7, with 7 bases lining up with TRBD1. The V gene end was trimmed by 5 bases and the J gene end by 2 bases; junction bases not matched to a gene: 6. The CDR3 has 14 amino acids. Germline V lookup: CDR1 MNHEY, CDR2 SMNVEV (reference sequence). The CDR3 DNA reads TGTGCCAGCAGTAAGAGACAGGGCGCCTACGAGCAGTACTTC. Translating it yields CASSKRQGAYEQYF.

This clone was counted once. The chain is built from TRBV13 and TRBJ2-3; TRBD2 matches 9 bases. CDR1 is PRHDT, CDR2 FYEKMQ, per germline (reference sequence). The CDR3 runs to 14 residues. V was clipped by 2 bases and J by 7 bases; unmatched bases: 4. DNA for the CDR3: TGTGCCAGCAGCTTAAGACTAGCGGCTAATACGCAGTATTTT. As protein: CASSLRLAANTQYF.